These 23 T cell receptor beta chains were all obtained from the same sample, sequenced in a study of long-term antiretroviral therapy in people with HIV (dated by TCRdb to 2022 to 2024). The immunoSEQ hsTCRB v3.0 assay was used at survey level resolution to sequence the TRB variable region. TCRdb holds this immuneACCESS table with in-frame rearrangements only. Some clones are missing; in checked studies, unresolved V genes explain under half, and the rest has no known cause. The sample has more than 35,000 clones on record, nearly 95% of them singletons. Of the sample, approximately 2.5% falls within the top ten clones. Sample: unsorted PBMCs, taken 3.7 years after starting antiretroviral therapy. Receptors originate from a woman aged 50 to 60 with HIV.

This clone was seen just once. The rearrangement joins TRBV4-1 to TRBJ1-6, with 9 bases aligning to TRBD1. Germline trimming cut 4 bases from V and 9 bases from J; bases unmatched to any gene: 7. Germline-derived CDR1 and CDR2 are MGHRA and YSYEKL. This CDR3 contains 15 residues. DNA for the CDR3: TGCGCCAGCAGCCCCCGACAGGGGGAAGGTTCACCCCTCCACTTT. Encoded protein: CASSPRQGEGSPLHF.

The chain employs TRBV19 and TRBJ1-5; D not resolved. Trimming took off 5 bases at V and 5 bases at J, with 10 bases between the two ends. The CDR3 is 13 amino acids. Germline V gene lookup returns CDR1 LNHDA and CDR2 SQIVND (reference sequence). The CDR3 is CASSPSLDQPQHF. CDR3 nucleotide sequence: TGTGCCAGTAGTCCCTCTCTAGATCAGCCCCAGCATTTT.

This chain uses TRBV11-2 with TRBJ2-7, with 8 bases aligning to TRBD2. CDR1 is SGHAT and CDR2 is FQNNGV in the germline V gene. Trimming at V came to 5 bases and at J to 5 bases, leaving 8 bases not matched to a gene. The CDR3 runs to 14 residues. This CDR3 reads CASSAGGALNEQYF. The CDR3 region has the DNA TGTGCCAGCAGCGCCGGGGGGGCGCTTAACGAGCAGTACTTC.

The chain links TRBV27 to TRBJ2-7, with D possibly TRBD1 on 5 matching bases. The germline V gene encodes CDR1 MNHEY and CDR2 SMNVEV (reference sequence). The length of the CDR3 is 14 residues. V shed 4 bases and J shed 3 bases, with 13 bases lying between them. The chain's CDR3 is CASSSWTKSYEQYF. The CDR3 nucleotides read TGTGCCAGCAGTTCGTGGACAAAAAGCTACGAGCAGTACTTC.

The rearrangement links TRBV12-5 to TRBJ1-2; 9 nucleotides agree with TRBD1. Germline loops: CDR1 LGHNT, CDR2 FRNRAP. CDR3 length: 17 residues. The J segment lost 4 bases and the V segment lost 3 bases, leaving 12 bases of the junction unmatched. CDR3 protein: CASGFIQGARFSYGYTF. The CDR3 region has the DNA TGTGCTAGTGGTTTTATACAGGGGGCGCGATTCAGCTATGGCTACACCTTC.

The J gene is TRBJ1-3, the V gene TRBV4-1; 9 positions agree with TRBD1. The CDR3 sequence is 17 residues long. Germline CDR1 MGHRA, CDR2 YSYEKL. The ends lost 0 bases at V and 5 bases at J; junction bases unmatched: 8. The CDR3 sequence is CASSQESQGAYRNTIYF. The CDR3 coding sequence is TGCGCCAGCAGCCAAGAGTCACAGGGGGCTTATAGAAACACCATATATTTT.

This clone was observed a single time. The CDR3 here is CAERLSNYNEQFF. In DNA, the CDR3 is TGTGCCGAGCGGCTGAGTAATTACAATGAGCAGTTCTTC. The rearrangement links TRBV7-2 to TRBJ2-1; D might be TRBD2 (5 bases). Germline CDR1 SGHTA, CDR2 FQGNSA. The CDR3 has 13 residues. The germline V and J ends were trimmed by 11 bases and 4 bases, with 15 bases remaining between them.

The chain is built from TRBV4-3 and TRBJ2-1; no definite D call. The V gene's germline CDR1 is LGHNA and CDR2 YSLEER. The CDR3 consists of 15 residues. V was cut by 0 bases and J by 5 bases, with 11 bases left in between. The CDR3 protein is CASSQEGYSNNEQFF. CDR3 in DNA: TGCGCCAGCAGCCAAGAGGGGTATTCAAACAATGAGCAGTTCTTC.

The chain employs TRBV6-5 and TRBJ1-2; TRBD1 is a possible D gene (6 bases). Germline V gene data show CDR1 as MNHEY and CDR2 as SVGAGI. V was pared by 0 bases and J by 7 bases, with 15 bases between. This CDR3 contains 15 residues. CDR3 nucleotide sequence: TGTGCCAGCAGTTACTCGAGAGGGGGAAGTTTTGGCTACACCTTC. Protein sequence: CASSYSRGGSFGYTF.

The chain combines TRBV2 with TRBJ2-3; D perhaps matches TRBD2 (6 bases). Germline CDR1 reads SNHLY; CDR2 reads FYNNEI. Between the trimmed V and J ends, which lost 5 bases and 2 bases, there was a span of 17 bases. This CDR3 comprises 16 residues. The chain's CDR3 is CASSTLAGWNTDTQYF. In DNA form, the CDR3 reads TGTGCCAGCAGTACCCTCGCGGGGTGGAACACAGATACGCAGTATTTT. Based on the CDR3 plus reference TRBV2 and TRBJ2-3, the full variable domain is EPEVTQTPSHQVTQMGQEVILRCVPISNHLYFYWYRQILGQKVEFLVSFYNNEISEKSEIFDDQFSVERPDGSNFTLKIRSTKLEDSAMYFCASSTLAGWNTDTQYFGPGTRLTVL.

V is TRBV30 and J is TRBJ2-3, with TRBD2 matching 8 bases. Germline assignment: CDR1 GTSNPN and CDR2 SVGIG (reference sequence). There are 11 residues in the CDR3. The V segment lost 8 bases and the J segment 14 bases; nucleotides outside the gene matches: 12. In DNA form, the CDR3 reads TGTGCCGCACAAACTAGCGGACAATTGTATTTT. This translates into CAAQTSGQLYF.

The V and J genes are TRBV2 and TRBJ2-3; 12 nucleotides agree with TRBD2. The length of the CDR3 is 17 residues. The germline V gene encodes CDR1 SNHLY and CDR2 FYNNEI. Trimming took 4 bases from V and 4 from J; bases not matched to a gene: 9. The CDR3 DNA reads TGTGCCAGCAGTGTGGAGACTAGCGGGGGACACCCAGATACGCAGTATTTT. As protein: CASSVETSGGHPDTQYF.

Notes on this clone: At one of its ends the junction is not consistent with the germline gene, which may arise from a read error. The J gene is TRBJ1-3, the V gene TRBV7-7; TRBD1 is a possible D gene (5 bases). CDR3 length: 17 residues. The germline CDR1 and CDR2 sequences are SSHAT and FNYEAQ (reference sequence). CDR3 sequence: CASRPRWGTSPGNTIYF. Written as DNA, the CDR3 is TGTGCTAGCAGACCGCGGTGGGGGACCTCCCCTGGAAACACCATATATTTT.

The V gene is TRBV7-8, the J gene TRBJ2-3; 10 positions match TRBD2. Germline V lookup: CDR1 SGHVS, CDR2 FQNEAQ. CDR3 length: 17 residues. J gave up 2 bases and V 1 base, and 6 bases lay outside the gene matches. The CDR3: CASSLVPSGGVTDTQYF. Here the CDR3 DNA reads TGTGCCAGCAGCTTAGTCCCCAGCGGGGGGGTCACAGATACGCAGTATTTT. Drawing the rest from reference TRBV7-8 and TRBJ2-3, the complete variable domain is GAGVSQSPRYKVAKRGQDVALRCDPISGHVSLFWYQQALGQGPEFLTYFQNEAQLDKSGLPSDRFFAERPEGSVSTLKIQRTQQEDSAVYLCASSLVPSGGVTDTQYFGPGTRLTVL.

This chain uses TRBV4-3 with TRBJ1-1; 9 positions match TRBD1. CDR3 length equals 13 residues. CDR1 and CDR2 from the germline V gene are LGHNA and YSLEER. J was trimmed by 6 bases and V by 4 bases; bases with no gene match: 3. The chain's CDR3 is CASSRTGGSEAFF. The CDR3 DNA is TGCGCCAGCAGCCGAACAGGGGGCTCTGAAGCTTTCTTT.

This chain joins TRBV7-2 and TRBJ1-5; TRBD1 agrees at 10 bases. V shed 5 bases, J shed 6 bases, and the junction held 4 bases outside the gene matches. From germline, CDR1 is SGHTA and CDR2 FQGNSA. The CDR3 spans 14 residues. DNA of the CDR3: TGTGCCAGCAGCCAGGACAGGGGGACTCAGCCCCAGCATTTT. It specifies CASSQDRGTQPQHF.

The DNA of the CDR3 is TGTGCCAGCAGCCGAGGACAGGGGGATGGCTACACCTTC. As protein: CASSRGQGDGYTF. The V call is TRBV6-5, the J call TRBJ1-2; 10 nucleotides match TRBD1. The CDR3 spans 13 residues. The germline CDR1 and CDR2 sequences are MNHEY and SVGAGI. With 6 bases clipped from V and 6 bases from J, the junction kept 4 bases outside the gene matches.

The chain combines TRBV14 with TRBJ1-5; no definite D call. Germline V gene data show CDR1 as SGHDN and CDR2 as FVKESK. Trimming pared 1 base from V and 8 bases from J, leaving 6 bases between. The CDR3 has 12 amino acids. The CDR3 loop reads CASSQGSEPQHF. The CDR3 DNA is TGTGCCAGCAGCCAAGGGTCGGAGCCCCAGCATTTT.

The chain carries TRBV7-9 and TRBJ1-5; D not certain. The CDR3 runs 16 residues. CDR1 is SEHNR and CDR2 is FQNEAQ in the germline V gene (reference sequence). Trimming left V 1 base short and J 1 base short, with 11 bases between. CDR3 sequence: CASSLVSGSSNQPQHF. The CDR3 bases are TGTGCCAGCAGCTTAGTATCGGGGTCAAGCAATCAGCCCCAGCATTTT.

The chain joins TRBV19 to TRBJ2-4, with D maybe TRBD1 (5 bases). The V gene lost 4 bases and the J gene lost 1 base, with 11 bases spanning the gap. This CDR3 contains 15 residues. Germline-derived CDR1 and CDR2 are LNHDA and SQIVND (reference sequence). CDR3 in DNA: TGTGCCAGTAGTACCTCAGGGATGGCCAAAAACATTCAGTACTTC. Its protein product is CASSTSGMAKNIQYF.

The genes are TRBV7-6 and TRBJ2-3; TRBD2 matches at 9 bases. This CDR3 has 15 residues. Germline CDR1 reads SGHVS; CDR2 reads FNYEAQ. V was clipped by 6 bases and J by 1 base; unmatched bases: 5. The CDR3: CASSQAGGRTDTQYF. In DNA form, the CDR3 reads TGTGCCAGCAGTCAAGCGGGGGGCCGCACAGATACGCAGTATTTT.

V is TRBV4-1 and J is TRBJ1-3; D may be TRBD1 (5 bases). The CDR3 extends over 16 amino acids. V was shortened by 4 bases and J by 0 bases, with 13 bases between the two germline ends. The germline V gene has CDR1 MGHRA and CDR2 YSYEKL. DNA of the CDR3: TGCGCCAGCAGCCGAGTGACAGAGAGCTCTGGAAACACCATATATTTT. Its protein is CASSRVTESSGNTIYF.

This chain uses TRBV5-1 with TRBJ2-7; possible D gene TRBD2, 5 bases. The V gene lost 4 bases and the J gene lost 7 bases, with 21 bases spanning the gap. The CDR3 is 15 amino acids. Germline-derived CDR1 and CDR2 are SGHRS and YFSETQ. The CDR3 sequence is CASSPPGGSEVEQYF. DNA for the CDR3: TGCGCCAGCAGCCCTCCAGGTGGGTCGGAGGTGGAGCAGTACTTC.